One sample yielded the 13 T cell receptor beta chains listed below, sequenced in a study of shared clonotypes between healthy human individuals. Here immunoSEQ multiplex PCR was the method, and the copy in TCRdb shows in-frame clones only, minus some. The table lists roughly 600,000 clones, roughly 98% of them singletons, with more than 0.3% in the top ten. Naive CD8 isolation took CD45RO-negative cells positively selected for CCR7 and excluded terminally differentiated effector memory CD45RA+ cells. Input material: naive CD8+ T cells sorted from blood. These receptors were obtained from a man aged 25 to 45 in good health.

The chain couples TRBV6-5 to TRBJ1-2; 7 bases line up with TRBD1. V gave up 0 bases and J gave up 8 bases; unmatched junction bases: 3. CDR3 size: 13 residues. CDR1 and CDR2 from the germline V gene are MNHEY and SVGAGI. The CDR3 region is CASSYSTGEGYTF. The CDR3 region has the DNA TGTGCCAGCAGTTACTCTACAGGGGAGGGCTACACCTTC.

The chain carries TRBV7-9 and TRBJ2-6; D remains ambiguous. Germline CDR1 is SEHNR and CDR2 is FQNEAQ (reference sequence). Deletions cut 5 bases from V and 1 base from J, with 18 bases between. The CDR3 covers 18 residues. Here the CDR3 DNA reads TGTGCCAGCAGCGGAGAAGCTGAGCTTTTTTCTGGGGCCAACGTCCTGACTTTC. The encoded protein is CASSGEAELFSGANVLTF.

The J gene is TRBJ2-5, the V gene TRBV5-4; 7 bases line up with TRBD1. V dropped 5 bases and J dropped 2; count of bases not matched to a gene: 6. The germline V gene has CDR1 SGHNT and CDR2 YYREEE (reference sequence). This CDR3 comprises 14 residues. In nucleotides, the CDR3 is TGTGCCAGCAGTTCCGGGACAGCACAAGAGACCCAGTACTTC. It encodes CASSSGTAQETQYF.

This clone occurred once. This CDR3 reads CASSTNLNEKLFF. The CDR3, as DNA: TGTGCCAGCAGCACAAACTTAAATGAAAAACTGTTTTTT. V is TRBV5-5 and J is TRBJ1-4; D remains unclear. CDR1 is SGHKS, CDR2 YYEKEE, per germline (reference sequence). This CDR3 spans 13 amino acids. V was shortened by 4 bases and J by 5 bases, with 9 bases between the two germline ends.

This clone occurred once. The chain couples TRBV9 to TRBJ2-7; D perhaps matches TRBD1 (5 bases). V was pared by 0 bases and J by 3 bases, with 10 bases between. Germline CDR1 and CDR2: SGDLS and YYNGEE. CDR3 length equals 14 residues. CDR3 in DNA: TGTGCCAGCAGCGTAGAGGACACGTTCTACGAGCAGTACTTC. Its protein product is CASSVEDTFYEQYF.

V is TRBV11-2 and J is TRBJ2-7, with D perhaps given as TRBD1 or TRBD2 (5 bases each). Trimming pared 1 base from V and 2 bases from J, leaving 9 bases between. Germline lookup yields CDR1 SGHAT and CDR2 FQNNGV. This CDR3 comprises 14 residues. Written as DNA, the CDR3 is TGTGCCAGCAGCTTAGGGCAGGGACCCTACGAGCAGTACTTC. It specifies CASSLGQGPYEQYF.

The V gene is TRBV6-5, the J gene TRBJ1-5, with 7 nucleotides matching TRBD1. Trimming removed 2 bases from V and 3 bases from J; junction bases left unmatched: 1. CDR3 size: 14 residues. CDR1 MNHEY and CDR2 SVGAGI come from the germline V gene. In DNA form, the CDR3 reads TGTGCCAGCAGTTACGGGACAGACAATCAGCCCCAGCATTTT. Translation: CASSYGTDNQPQHF.

The rearrangement uses TRBV19 and TRBJ2-5; TRBD2 is a possible D gene (5 bases). Germline assignment: CDR1 LNHDA and CDR2 SQIVND (reference sequence). The CDR3 totals 14 residues. The V end was cut by 3 bases, the J end by 5 bases, with 13 bases between. The CDR3 region is CASSIPWRRETQYF. CDR3 in DNA: TGTGCCAGTAGTATTCCTTGGAGGCGGGAGACCCAGTACTTC. The complete variable domain, with remaining parts taken from reference TRBV19 and TRBJ2-5, reads DGGITQSPKYLFRKEGQNVTLSCEQNLNHDAMYWYRQDPGQGLRLIYYSQIVNDFQKGDIAEGYSVSREKKESFPLTVTSAQKNPTAFYLCASSIPWRRETQYFGPGTRLLVL.

V and J are TRBV6-1 and TRBJ1-5, with a weak D call TRBD1 (6 bases). From germline, CDR1 is MNHNS and CDR2 SASEGT. Trimming stripped 2 bases from V and 0 bases from J, with 14 bases between. This CDR3 is built from 17 residues. The CDR3 nucleotides read TGTGCCAGCAGTGAACTCGGACAGTTTGATAGCAATCAGCCCCAGCATTTT. Encoded protein: CASSELGQFDSNQPQHF.

The chain combines TRBV29-1 with TRBJ2-5; D may be TRBD1 (7 bases). Germline CDR1 and CDR2: SQVTM and ANQGSEA. Trimming removed 6 bases at V and 3 bases at J, with 17 bases between. This CDR3 comprises 14 residues. The CDR3 protein is CSVQTGTGKETQYF. In DNA form, the CDR3 reads TGCAGCGTCCAGACAGGGACTGGGAAAGAGACCCAGTACTTC.

Remarks on this clone: Other nucleotide sequences from this sample produce the same CDR3. CDR3 in DNA: TGTGCCAGCAGCGTAGGAGGGGCAACTAATGAAAAACTGTTTTTT. Protein product: CASSVGGATNEKLFF. The chain joins TRBV9 to TRBJ1-4, with TRBD1 as a possible D gene (5 bases). Trimming removed 0 bases from V and 0 bases from J, with 6 bases in between. Germline-derived CDR1 and CDR2 are SGDLS and YYNGEE. The CDR3 loop spans 15 amino acids.

The chain couples TRBV27 to TRBJ2-2; 12 positions agree with TRBD2. From germline, CDR1 is MNHEY and CDR2 SMNVEV (reference sequence). The CDR3 extends over 16 amino acids. The trim removed 3 bases at V and 6 bases at J, leaving 5 bases unmatched. The CDR3 coding sequence is TGTGCCAGCAGTTTTTCTAGCGGGAGGGTTCCCGGGGAGCTGTTTTTT. It specifies CASSFSSGRVPGELFF.

The chain has TRBV6-1 and TRBJ2-7, with unresolved D. The germline V gene encodes CDR1 MNHNS and CDR2 SASEGT. The V gene lost 6 bases and the J gene lost 4 bases, with 13 bases spanning the gap. This CDR3 region has 13 residues. CDR3 loop: CASSPTALYEQYF. CDR3 nucleotides: TGTGCCAGCAGCCCCACCGCCTTATACGAGCAGTACTTC.